What follows is one T cell receptor beta chain and its context. This clonotype came up many times. No cognate antigen has been identified for it. Base qualities are missing; no much larger clone stands one base away. This record comes from a study of T cells in Graves' hyperthyroidism and ophthalmopathy (dated by TCRdb to the late 2010s). In the study overall: To identify distinguishing TCR V-J signatures, a discovery cohort of 90 to 100 patients was used, comprising 40 to 45 with Graves' ophthalmopathy and some 57 with stable Graves' hyperthyroidism. An independent validation cohort of around 19 hyperthyroidism patients and 17 patients who later progressed to ophthalmopathy tested prospective prediction of ophthalmopathy. The 80 to 100 discovery patients were randomly divided into training and test sets at a 7:3 ratio. The study also compared thyroid tissue and blood T-cell repertoires from several Graves' hyperthyroidism patients. Following sampling, methimazole starting at 30 mg daily was given to hyperthyroidism patients, and high-dose intravenous methylprednisolone was given to ophthalmopathy patients. The paper describes TCR Vbeta CDR3 sequencing of about 140 peripheral blood samples, made up of some 42 ophthalmopathy patients, roughly 72 hyperthyroidism patients and 17 progressor patients.

The investigation overall reported the following: Sample size was not statistically predetermined, and investigators were not blinded to group allocation. In cross-validation, a model built on a 13 V-J signature told ophthalmopathy apart from stable hyperthyroidism with approximately 90% sensitivity and roughly 83% specificity, and in testing the same model reached 80%/75%. In validation, the model predicted progression to ophthalmopathy a median of roughly six months before onset, with over 60% sensitivity and about 75% specificity. Blood samples also contained most of the expanded thyroid clonotypes (frequency above 0.001), which suggests that blood repertoires may reflect thyroid immune responses.

The TCR beta CDR3 regions were amplified from the RNA transcripts. The first round of RT-PCR for the TCR CDR3 was performed with the HTBI primer set and the Qiagen OneStep RT-PCR kit. The libraries were constructed in a second round of multiplex PCR and then size-selected and purified. Sequencing of the libraries was done on an Illumina HiSeq2000 using paired-end 100 bp reads. Processing in the source paper ran as follows. Raw data were processed with SOAPnuke, discarding reads with adapters, uncalled bases, mean Phred below 15, or no exact constant-primer or identifier match. COPE v1.2.5 was used to merge the high-quality paired reads, and each unique nucleotide sequence was defined as a clonotype. Clonotypes were aligned to IMGT TRBV, TRBD and TRBJ reference segments using MiTCR v1.1. The analysis included only V-J combinations with a frequency above 0.0001, which together covered approximately 99% of the repertoires. The TCS score was defined as F50 (clonal expansion) divided by E x V (chaos), with BLOSUM62-based TCRdist calculated between CDR3 peptides within each V-J. Welch's t-statistics and random forest reduced approximately 520 V-J features to some 14, which were used in a naive Bayes classifier (R e1071). The Morisita-Horn index was used to measure how similar the thyroid and blood repertoires were. Using fastp at Q25 and MiXCR, TCRdb reprocessed the public reads and kept productive beta chains. Entries that share a CDR3 protein sequence are merged under the most common genes and DNA. These V and J calls rely on TCRdb rather than the paper's analysis. This sample lists 500,000 to 600,000 distinct CDR3 sequences; just over 45% were detected once. The top ten clones comprise 15% to 20% of the sample.

V is clipped by 1 base and J by 5 bases, and the sequence between their germline boundaries is 5 bases long. CDR1 and CDR2 are read off the germline V gene (reference sequence) as LNHNV and YYDKDF. There are 12 amino acids in the CDR3, from cysteine to phenylalanine inclusive. This entry keeps only the CDR3 DNA: 36 bases, framed from base 1. Exclusion was applied to patients with uncontrolled infections, other autoimmune diseases, pregnancy or lactation. Diagnoses were established on the basis of clinical symptoms, serum thyroxine and TRAb, thyroid ultrasound, and orbital computed tomography. Total RNA was extracted using Trizol reagent, and RNA quality was assessed on an Agilent 2100 Bioanalyzer.

Sequenced sample: peripheral blood or thyroid tissue (not recorded which). The sequence derives from an adult woman with Graves' disease, either hyperthyroidism or ophthalmopathy (not recorded which). Recombination linked TRBV15 to TRBJ2-5, with the D gene too uncertain to name. For the CDR3, the sequence is CATSRVGETQYF. The DNA sequence is as follows: TGTGCCACCAGCAGAGTTGGGGAGACCCAGTACTTC.